The T cell receptor (beta chain) described here comes from a study of T cell repertoires in cytomegalovirus infection. Study overall: Epitope selection comprised recently identified HLA-C-restricted CMV epitopes and well-studied HLA-B-restricted CMV epitopes.

As concerns this clonotype: As yet, its antigen is unknown.

TCRdb reanalysed the reads using MiXCR and keeps one entry per CDR3 protein. The profile shows some 940,000 distinct CDR3 sequences, 30% to 40% of them singletons. CDR1 is MNHEY and CDR2 is SMNVEV in the germline V gene (reference sequence). The V gene lost 3 bases and the J gene lost 1 base, with 12 bases spanning the gap. The CDR3 contains 15 residues. Sequencing was performed on cultured CD8+ T cells from PBMCs, taken from culture after CMV antigen stimulation. The chain couples TRBV27 to TRBJ1-2; D ambiguous. The clonotype originates from a human donor in good health (CMV status not recorded). Some clones in this sample may be carry-over from other donors' samples. As DNA, the CDR3 is TGTGCCAGCAGTTTTCGGGTGGATTTTAACTATGGCTACACCTTC. Translation: CASSFRVDFNYGYTF.